The T cell receptor (beta chain) described here comes from a study of neurological immune-mediated disorders. Study observations and caveats: CDR3 amino acid sequences found in expanded clones were never shared across subjects, suggesting private repertoires in all groups.

TCRdb reprocessed the 5' RACE reads with MiXCR, giving one entry per CDR3 protein. This sample has more than 30,000 distinct CDR3 sequences, with approximately 7.2% found just once. The study drew its healthy controls from blood bank volunteers in Maryland, USA. Sorted libraries drew on about a million CD4+ or CD8+ T cells. This clonotype was found many times. Its matching antigen is unknown. Germline assignment: CDR1 SGHRS and CDR2 YFSETQ. This CDR3 has 13 residues. V dropped 1 base and J dropped 7 bases, with 12 bases sitting between them. This sequence originates from a man aged 50 to 59 in good health. The chain has TRBV5-1 and TRBJ2-7; either TRBD1 or TRBD2 may fit D (5 bases each). The sample taken for sequencing was CD4+ T cells from blood. The CDR3 nucleotides are TGCGCCAGCAGCTTGTCCGAGGGGCGGGAGCAGTACTTC. This translates into CASSLSEGREQYF.